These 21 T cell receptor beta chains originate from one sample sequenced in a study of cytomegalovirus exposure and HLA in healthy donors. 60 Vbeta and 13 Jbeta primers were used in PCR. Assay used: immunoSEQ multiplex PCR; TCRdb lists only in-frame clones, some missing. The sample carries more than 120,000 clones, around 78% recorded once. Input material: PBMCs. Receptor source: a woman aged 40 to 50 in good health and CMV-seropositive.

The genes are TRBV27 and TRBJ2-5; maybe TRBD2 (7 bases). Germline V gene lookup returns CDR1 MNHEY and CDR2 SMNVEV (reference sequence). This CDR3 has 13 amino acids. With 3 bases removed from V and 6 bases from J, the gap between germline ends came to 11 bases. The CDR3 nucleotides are TGTGCCAGCAGTTTGGGGCGGGGGCAGACCCAGTACTTC. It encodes CASSLGRGQTQYF.

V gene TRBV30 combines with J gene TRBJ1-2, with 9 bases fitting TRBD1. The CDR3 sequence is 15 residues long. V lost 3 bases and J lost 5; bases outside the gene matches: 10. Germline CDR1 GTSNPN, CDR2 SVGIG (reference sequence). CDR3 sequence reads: CAWSLHGTGRYGYTF. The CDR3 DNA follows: TGTGCCTGGAGCTTACACGGGACAGGGCGTTATGGCTACACCTTC.

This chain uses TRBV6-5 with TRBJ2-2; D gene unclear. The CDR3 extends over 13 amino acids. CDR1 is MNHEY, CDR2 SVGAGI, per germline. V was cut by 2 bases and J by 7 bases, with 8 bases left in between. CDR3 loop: CASSYGPHGELFF. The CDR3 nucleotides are TGTGCCAGCAGTTACGGGCCGCACGGGGAGCTGTTTTTT.

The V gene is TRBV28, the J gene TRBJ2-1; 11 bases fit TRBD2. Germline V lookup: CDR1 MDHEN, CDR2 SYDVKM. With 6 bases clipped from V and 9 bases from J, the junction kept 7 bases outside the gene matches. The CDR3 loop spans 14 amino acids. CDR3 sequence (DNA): TGTGCCAGCAGCGGGACTAGCGGCCCCGGTGAGCAGTTCTTC. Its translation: CASSGTSGPGEQFF.

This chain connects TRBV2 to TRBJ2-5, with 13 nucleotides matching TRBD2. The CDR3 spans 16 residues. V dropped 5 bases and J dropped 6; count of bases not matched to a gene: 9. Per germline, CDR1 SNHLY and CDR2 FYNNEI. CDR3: CASSKYQTSGRKTQYF. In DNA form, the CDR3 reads TGTGCCAGCAGTAAATACCAGACTAGCGGGAGGAAGACCCAGTACTTC.

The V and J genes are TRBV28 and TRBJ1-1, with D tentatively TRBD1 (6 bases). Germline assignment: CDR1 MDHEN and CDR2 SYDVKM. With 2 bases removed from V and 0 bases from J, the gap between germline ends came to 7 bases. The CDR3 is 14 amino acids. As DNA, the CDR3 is TGTGCCAGCAGTTTACAGGGGTTGAACACTGAAGCTTTCTTT. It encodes CASSLQGLNTEAFF. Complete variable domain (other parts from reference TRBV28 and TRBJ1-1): DVKVTQSSRYLVKRTGEKVFLECVQDMDHENMFWYRQDPGLGLRLIYFSYDVKMKEKGDIPEGYSVSREKKERFSLILESASTNQTSMYLCASSLQGLNTEAFFGQGTRLTVV.

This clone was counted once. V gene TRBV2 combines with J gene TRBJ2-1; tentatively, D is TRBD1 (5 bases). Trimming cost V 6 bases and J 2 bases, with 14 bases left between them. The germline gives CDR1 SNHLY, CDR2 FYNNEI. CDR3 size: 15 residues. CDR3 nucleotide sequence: TGTGCCAGCAGAAGGGGCCCCCTTACCTACAATGAGCAGTTCTTC. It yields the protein CASRRGPLTYNEQFF.

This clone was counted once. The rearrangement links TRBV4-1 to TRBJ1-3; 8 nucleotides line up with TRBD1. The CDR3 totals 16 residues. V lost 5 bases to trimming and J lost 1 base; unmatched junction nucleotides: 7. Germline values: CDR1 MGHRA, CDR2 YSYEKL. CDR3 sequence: CASSDRQGRSGNTIYF. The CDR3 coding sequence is TGCGCCAGCAGCGACCGACAGGGGAGGTCTGGAAACACCATATATTTT.

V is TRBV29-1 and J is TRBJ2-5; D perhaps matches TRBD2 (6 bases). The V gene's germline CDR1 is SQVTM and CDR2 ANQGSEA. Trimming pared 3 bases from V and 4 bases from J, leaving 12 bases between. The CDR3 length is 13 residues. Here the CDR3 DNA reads TGCAGCGTTGAGGAGGGTGGAGGAGAGACCCAGTACTTC. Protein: CSVEEGGGETQYF.

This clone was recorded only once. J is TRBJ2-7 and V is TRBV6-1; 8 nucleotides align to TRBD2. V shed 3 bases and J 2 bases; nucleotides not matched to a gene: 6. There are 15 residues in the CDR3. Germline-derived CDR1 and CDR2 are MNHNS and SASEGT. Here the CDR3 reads CASSDVTGGAYEQYF. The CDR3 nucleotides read TGTGCCAGCAGTGACGTTACGGGAGGGGCCTACGAGCAGTACTTC.

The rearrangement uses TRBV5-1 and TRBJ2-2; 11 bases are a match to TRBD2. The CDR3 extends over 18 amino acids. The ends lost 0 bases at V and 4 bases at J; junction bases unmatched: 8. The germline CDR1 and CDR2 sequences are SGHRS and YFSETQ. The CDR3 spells CASSLDGSGRASTGELFF. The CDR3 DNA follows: TGCGCCAGCAGCTTGGATGGTAGCGGGAGGGCCAGCACCGGGGAGCTGTTTTTT.

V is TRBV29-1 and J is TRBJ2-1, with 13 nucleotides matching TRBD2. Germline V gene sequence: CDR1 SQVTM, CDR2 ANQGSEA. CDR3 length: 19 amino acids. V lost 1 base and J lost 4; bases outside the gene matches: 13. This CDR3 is CSVEGPRTSGRMVYNEQFF. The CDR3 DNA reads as TGCAGCGTTGAAGGACCACGGACTAGCGGGAGAATGGTTTACAATGAGCAGTTCTTC.

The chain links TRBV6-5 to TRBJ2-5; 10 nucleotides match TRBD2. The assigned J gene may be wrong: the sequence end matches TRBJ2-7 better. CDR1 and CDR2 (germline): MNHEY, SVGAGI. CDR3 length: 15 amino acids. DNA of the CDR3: TGTGCCAGCAGGCCAGCTAGCGGGAGATCCTACGAGCAGTACTTC. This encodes CASRPASGRSYEQYF.

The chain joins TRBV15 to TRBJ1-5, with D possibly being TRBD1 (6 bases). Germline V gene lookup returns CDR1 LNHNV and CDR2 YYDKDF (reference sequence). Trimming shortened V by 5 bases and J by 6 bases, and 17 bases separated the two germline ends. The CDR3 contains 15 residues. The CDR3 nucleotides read TGTGCCACCAGCCTAAAGGGAGGGGGGCGTCAGCCCCAGCATTTT. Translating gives CATSLKGGGRQPQHF.

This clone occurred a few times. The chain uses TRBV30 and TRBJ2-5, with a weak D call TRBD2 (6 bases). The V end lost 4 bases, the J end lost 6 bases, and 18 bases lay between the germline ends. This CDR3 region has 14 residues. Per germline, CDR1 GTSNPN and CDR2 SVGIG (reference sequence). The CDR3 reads CAWTTGLGEQTQYF. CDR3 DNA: TGTGCCTGGACAACGGGACTCGGGGAACAGACCCAGTACTTC.

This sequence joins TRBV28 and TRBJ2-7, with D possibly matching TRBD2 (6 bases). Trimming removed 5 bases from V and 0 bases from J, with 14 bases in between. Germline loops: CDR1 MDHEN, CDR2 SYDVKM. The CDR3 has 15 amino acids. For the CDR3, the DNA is TGTGCCAGCAGTGACCGGGACTTGTACTCCTACGAGCAGTACTTC. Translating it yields CASSDRDLYSYEQYF. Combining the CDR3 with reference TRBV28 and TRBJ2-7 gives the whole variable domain DVKVTQSSRYLVKRTGEKVFLECVQDMDHENMFWYRQDPGLGLRLIYFSYDVKMKEKGDIPEGYSVSREKKERFSLILESASTNQTSMYLCASSDRDLYSYEQYFGPGTRLTVT.

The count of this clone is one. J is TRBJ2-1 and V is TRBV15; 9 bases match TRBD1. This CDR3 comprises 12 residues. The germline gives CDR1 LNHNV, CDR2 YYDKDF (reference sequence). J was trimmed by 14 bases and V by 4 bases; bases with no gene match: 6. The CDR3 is CATSIGQGSEFF. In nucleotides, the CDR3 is TGTGCCACCAGCATAGGACAGGGGTCCGAGTTCTTC.

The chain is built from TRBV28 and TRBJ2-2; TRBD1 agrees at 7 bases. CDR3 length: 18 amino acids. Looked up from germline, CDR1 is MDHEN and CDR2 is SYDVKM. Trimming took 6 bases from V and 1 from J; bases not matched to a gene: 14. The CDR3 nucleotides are TGTGCCAGCAGGCTGCCGAATAGACAGGGAAAGAACACCGGGGAGCTGTTTTTT. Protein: CASRLPNRQGKNTGELFF. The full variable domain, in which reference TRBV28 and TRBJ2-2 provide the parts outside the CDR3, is DVKVTQSSRYLVKRTGEKVFLECVQDMDHENMFWYRQDPGLGLRLIYFSYDVKMKEKGDIPEGYSVSREKKERFSLILESASTNQTSMYLCASRLPNRQGKNTGELFFGEGSRLTVL.

CDR3 DNA: TGCGCCAGCAAGGAACAGGATAATGAAAAACTGTTTTTT. Its translation: CASKEQDNEKLFF. This chain links TRBV5-1 with TRBJ1-4; a weak D match, TRBD1 (5 bases). From germline, CDR1 is SGHRS and CDR2 YFSETQ. The V end lost 6 bases, the J end lost 4 bases, and 10 bases lay between the germline ends. CDR3 length: 13 amino acids.

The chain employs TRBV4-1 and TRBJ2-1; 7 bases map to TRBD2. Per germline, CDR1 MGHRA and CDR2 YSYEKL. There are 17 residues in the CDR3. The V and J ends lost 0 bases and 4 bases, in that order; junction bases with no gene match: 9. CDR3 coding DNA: TGCGCCAGCAGCCAAGAAGCGGGGACCCCCCGGTACAATGAGCAGTTCTTC. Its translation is CASSQEAGTPRYNEQFF.

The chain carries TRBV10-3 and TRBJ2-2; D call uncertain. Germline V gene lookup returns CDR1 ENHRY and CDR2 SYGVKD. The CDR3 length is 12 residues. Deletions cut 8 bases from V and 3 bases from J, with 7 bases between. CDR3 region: CAILYDTGELFF. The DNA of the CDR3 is TGTGCCATCCTATACGACACCGGGGAGCTGTTTTTT.